One and the same sample provided the 8 T cell receptor beta chains below, sequenced in a study of shared clonotypes between healthy human individuals. Profiled with immunoSEQ multiplex PCR; TCRdb holds only in-frame clones, not every one. Of about a million clones listed, under 80% are singletons. Sequenced input: memory CD4+ T cells sorted from blood. As to subset: CD45RA-negative fraction. The receptors come from a man aged 18 to 29 in good health.

This chain joins TRBV2 and TRBJ2-7; D remains ambiguous. The CDR3 has 12 residues. Germline-derived CDR1 and CDR2 are SNHLY and FYNNEI. With 8 bases removed from V and 2 bases from J, the gap between germline ends came to 10 bases. DNA for the CDR3: TGTGCCAGCGGACGGAGCACCTACGAGCAGTACTTC. Protein: CASGRSTYEQYF.

To note about this clone: The likely explanation is a read error, given a far larger clone one base away. The V call is TRBV6-5, the J call TRBJ2-7; D is possibly TRBD2 (6 bases). Germline lookup yields CDR1 MNHEY and CDR2 SVGAGI. CDR3 size: 13 residues. V was clipped by 6 bases and J by 0 bases, with 9 bases between them. In nucleotides, the CDR3 is TGTGCCAGCAGCCCCGGGAGCTCCTACGAGCAGTACTTC. It codes for CASSPGSSYEQYF.

Regarding this clone: This specimen includes other DNA sequences encoding the same CDR3. The rearrangement links TRBV5-1 to TRBJ1-2; the match to TRBD1 covers 7 bases. CDR3 length equals 13 residues. Germline V CDR1 and CDR2: SGHRS, YFSETQ. J gave up 6 bases and V 0 bases, and 2 bases lay outside the gene matches. The CDR3 region is CASSLAGTDGYTF. CDR3 coding DNA: TGCGCCAGCAGCTTGGCCGGGACAGATGGCTACACCTTC.

CDR3 DNA sequence: TGTGCCGTCCGCGGGAGTACCGGGGAGCTGTTTTTT. Its protein is CAVRGSTGELFF. The chain uses TRBV10-3 and TRBJ2-2, with 7 bases matching TRBD2. The CDR3 consists of 12 residues. After removal of 11 bases from V and 5 bases from J, the junction contained 5 bases not matched to a gene. Germline V CDR1 and CDR2: ENHRY, SYGVKD.

The chain carries TRBV11-2 and TRBJ2-4; D is possibly TRBD1 (6 bases). The CDR3 runs to 15 residues. Germline lookup yields CDR1 SGHAT and CDR2 FQNNGV. The V end lost 5 bases, the J end lost 9 bases, and 20 bases lay between the germline ends. For the CDR3, the DNA is TGTGCCAGCAGCGCCAGGGACACAAAACGGGGCATTCAGTACTTC. It encodes CASSARDTKRGIQYF.

J is TRBJ2-7 and V is TRBV7-2; 11 bases are shared with TRBD2. J gave up 0 bases and V 4 bases, and 8 bases lay outside the gene matches. The CDR3 runs to 17 residues. CDR1 and CDR2 from the germline V gene are SGHTA and FQGNSA. In DNA form, the CDR3 reads TGTGCCAGCAGCTCCGCCGGGACTAGCGGTTTCTCCTACGAGCAGTACTTC. This encodes CASSSAGTSGFSYEQYF.

In this sample, this clone turned up once. V is TRBV5-1 and J is TRBJ2-7; TRBD2 aligns across 10 bases. The CDR3 consists of 15 residues. V gave up 4 bases and J gave up 2 bases; unmatched junction bases: 6. CDR1 is SGHRS, CDR2 YFSETQ, per germline. Here the CDR3 reads CASSMLAGATYEQYF. Written as DNA, the CDR3 is TGCGCCAGCAGCATGCTAGCGGGGGCAACCTACGAGCAGTACTTC.

This clone turned up a few times. The chain recombines TRBV15 with TRBJ1-5, with D unresolved. The CDR3 covers 16 residues. V lost 4 bases and J 0 bases, leaving 13 bases between the germline ends. CDR1 is LNHNV, CDR2 YYDKDF, per germline (reference sequence). The CDR3, as DNA: TGTGCCACCAGCAAAGCGGACGGTTATAGCAATCAGCCCCAGCATTTT. Translation gives CATSKADGYSNQPQHF.